The present T cell receptor beta chain was sequenced within a study of blood T cells in healthy people across ages. This clonotype was detected only a few times. A sample-barcoded 5' primer and a J-beta primer mix were used in a second PCR of about 7 to 12 cycles. From the 5' RACE reads, TCRdb called clonotypes with MiXCR, one entry per CDR3 protein. The sample carries more than 1,400,000 distinct CDR3 sequences, roughly 40% recorded once. CDR3 length: 13 residues. Germline V gene data show CDR1 as SGHRS and CDR2 as YFSETQ. The germline V and J ends were trimmed by 7 bases and 2 bases, with 10 bases remaining between them.

The specimen sequenced was blood. The sequence came from a woman younger than 35 in good health. The chain couples TRBV5-1 to TRBJ2-1, with D perhaps TRBD1 (5 bases). CDR3: CASRTPPYNEQFF. CDR3 bases: TGCGCCAGCCGGACACCCCCCTACAATGAGCAGTTCTTC.